A selection of T cell receptor beta chains follows, all from one sample in a study of cytomegalovirus exposure and HLA in healthy donors. Assay used: immunoSEQ multiplex PCR; TCRdb lists only in-frame clones, some missing. The data contain around 150,000 clones, 80% to 90% of them singletons. Input material: PBMCs. The receptors derive from a man between 18 and 35 years old in good health and CMV-seropositive. Both conserved end residues are part of each CDR3. D genes are given only for firm matches. Rows give clone size only sometimes, using once, few, many, or a class for an expanded clone.

TRBV6-5	TRBJ1-2	NA	once	CASSYAGNYGYTF	TGTGCCAGCAGTTACGCGGGGAACTATGGCTACACCTTC
TRBV19	TRBJ1-3	NA	NA	CASSHGPGNTIYF	TGTGCCAGTAGTCACGGACCGGGGAACACCATATATTTT
TRBV4-1	TRBJ1-2	NA	NA	CASSHQGGENGYTF	TGCGCCAGCAGCCACCAAGGAGGGGAAAATGGCTACACCTTC
TRBV27	TRBJ2-7	NA	once	CASSFREGQVGNEQYF	TGTGCCAGCAGTTTTAGGGAGGGACAGGTAGGGAACGAGCAGTACTTC
TRBV5-6	TRBJ2-3	NA	NA	CASSSWDTSTDTQYF	TGTGCCAGCAGCTCCTGGGACACAAGCACAGATACGCAGTATTTT
TRBV27	TRBJ1-2	TRBD1	NA	CASSLGTGIGYTF	TGTGCCAGCAGTTTAGGGACAGGGATCGGCTACACCTTC
TRBV15	TRBJ1-2	NA	NA	CATSRDITRLTNYGYTF	TGTGCCACCAGCAGAGATATAACGCGGTTAACTAACTATGGCTACACCTTC
TRBV7-9	TRBJ2-3	NA	NA	CASSPGSSSTDTQYF	TGTGCCAGCAGCCCGGGATCCTCTTCGACAGATACGCAGTATTTT
TRBV5-5	TRBJ2-7	NA	NA	CASSSPGESSYEQYF	TGTGCCAGCAGCTCGCCGGGGGAAAGCTCCTACGAGCAGTACTTC
TRBV2	TRBJ2-1	TRBD2	NA	CASSEWAGVKWNEQFF	TGTGCCAGCAGTGAATGGGCGGGGGTCAAATGGAATGAGCAGTTCTTC
TRBV6-1	TRBJ1-1	NA	NA	CASSEWDQRDTEASF	TGTGCCAGCAGTGAATGGGACCAGCGGGACACTGAAGCTTCCTTT
TRBV2	TRBJ1-6	NA	NA	CASSERGGSPLHF	TGTGCCAGCAGTGAGAGAGGCGGATCACCCCTCCACTTT
TRBV2	TRBJ1-1	TRBD1	few	CASINRGYVNTEAFF	TGTGCCAGCATCAACAGGGGGTACGTGAACACTGAAGCTTTCTTT
TRBV6-1	TRBJ2-7	TRBD1	NA	CASRPGQIHYEQYF	TGTGCCAGCAGGCCGGGACAGATTCACTACGAGCAGTACTTC
TRBV5-6	TRBJ1-4	NA	few	CASSLWRVDSVIKLFF	TGTGCCAGCAGCTTGTGGAGGGTAGATAGTGTGATAAAACTGTTTTTT
TRBV4-3	TRBJ2-6	NA	few	CASSQEIRGTGANVLTF	TGCGCCAGCAGCCAAGAAATAAGGGGGACTGGGGCCAACGTCCTGACTTTC
TRBV9	TRBJ1-1	NA	NA	CASSVGPRGGLDTEAFF	TGTGCCAGCAGCGTAGGGCCTCGGGGGGGCCTGGACACTGAAGCTTTCTTT
TRBV9	TRBJ2-2	TRBD1	NA	CASSVSWTGVETGELFF	TGTGCCAGCAGCGTTTCCTGGACAGGGGTCGAGACCGGGGAGCTGTTTTTT
TRBV2	TRBJ1-3	NA	NA	CASGLGETSGNTIYF	TGTGCCAGCGGACTCGGAGAGACCTCTGGAAACACCATATATTTT
TRBV5-1	TRBJ2-7	NA	NA	CASRLNDGEQYF	TGCGCCAGCAGACTGAACGATGGCGAGCAGTACTTC
TRBV11-2	TRBJ2-5	TRBD2	NA	CASTGMRGTSGGAWTQYF	TGTGCCAGCACGGGGATGCGCGGTACTAGCGGGGGGGCATGGACCCAGTACTTC
TRBV5-1	TRBJ1-1	TRBD1	NA	CASSHGTVPMNTEAFF	TGCGCCAGCAGCCACGGGACAGTGCCCATGAACACTGAAGCTTTCTTT
TRBV4-1	TRBJ2-7	NA	NA	CASSQHSTRTTSSYEQYF	TGCGCCAGCAGCCAACACTCCACCCGGACAACGAGCTCCTACGAGCAGTACTTC
TRBV6-5	TRBJ2-2	NA	NA	CASSVGFTGELFF	TGTGCCAGCAGTGTCGGGTTTACCGGGGAGCTGTTTTTT
TRBV18	TRBJ1-5	TRBD1	NA	CASSSQTGRSNQPQHF	TGTGCCAGCTCATCCCAGACAGGGAGATCCAATCAGCCCCAGCATTTT
TRBV5-1	TRBJ2-5	TRBD2	NA	CASSLATSGQETQYF	TGCGCCAGCAGCTTGGCGACTAGCGGTCAAGAGACCCAGTACTTC
TRBV27	TRBJ2-7	TRBD1	few	CASSLSGQGAFQYF	TGTGCCAGCAGTTTATCAGGGCAGGGGGCCTTTCAGTACTTC
TRBV14	TRBJ1-3	NA	NA	CASSPTGAGNTIYF	TGTGCCAGCAGCCCGACGGGAGCTGGAAACACCATATATTTT
TRBV7-8	TRBJ2-5	TRBD2	NA	CASSLLTGGSQETQYF	TGTGCCAGCAGCTTACTGACGGGGGGGAGCCAAGAGACCCAGTACTTC
TRBV9	TRBJ2-3	TRBD2	NA	CASSSGEGGQYF	TGTGCCAGCAGCTCCGGGGAGGGAGGGCAGTATTTT
TRBV7-9	TRBJ2-2	TRBD1	NA	CASRTTGDTGELFF	TGTGCCAGCAGGACCACAGGGGACACCGGGGAGCTGTTTTTT
TRBV7-9	TRBJ1-5	NA	few	CASSAGLSAQPQHF	TGTGCCAGCAGCGCGGGACTTTCCGCTCAGCCCCAGCATTTT
TRBV9	TRBJ2-3	NA	NA	CASNEGGTLSTDTQYF	TGTGCCAGCAACGAAGGCGGGACGCTGTCCACAGATACGCAGTATTTT
TRBV6-5	TRBJ1-6	NA	NA	CASSSQGRNSPLHF	TGTGCCAGCAGTTCCCAGGGTCGAAATTCACCCCTCCACTTT
TRBV18	TRBJ2-5	TRBD2	NA	CASSPETGGQETQYF	TGTGCCAGCTCACCAGAGACGGGAGGGCAAGAGACCCAGTACTTC
TRBV4-3	TRBJ2-3	NA	NA	CASSQSGTDTQYF	TGCGCCAGCAGCCAATCTGGCACAGATACGCAGTATTTT
TRBV21-1	TRBJ1-1	NA	NA	CASSKARQEPFF	TGTGCCAGCAGCAAAGCAAGGCAGGAACCTTTCTTT